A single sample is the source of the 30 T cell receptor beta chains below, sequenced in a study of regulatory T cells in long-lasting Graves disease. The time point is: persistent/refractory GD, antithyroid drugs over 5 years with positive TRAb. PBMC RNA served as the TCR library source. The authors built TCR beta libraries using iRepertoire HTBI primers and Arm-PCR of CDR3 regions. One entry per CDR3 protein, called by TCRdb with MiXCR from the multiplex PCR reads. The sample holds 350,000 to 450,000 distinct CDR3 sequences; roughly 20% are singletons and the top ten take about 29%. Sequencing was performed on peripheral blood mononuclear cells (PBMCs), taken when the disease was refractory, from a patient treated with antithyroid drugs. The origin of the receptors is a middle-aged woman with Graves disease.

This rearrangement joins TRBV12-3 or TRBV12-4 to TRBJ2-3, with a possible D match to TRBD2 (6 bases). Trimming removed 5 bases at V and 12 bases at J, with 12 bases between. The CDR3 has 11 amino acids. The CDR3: CASSAGTRQYF. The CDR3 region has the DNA TGTGCCAGCAGTGCCGGGACTCGCCAGTATTTT.

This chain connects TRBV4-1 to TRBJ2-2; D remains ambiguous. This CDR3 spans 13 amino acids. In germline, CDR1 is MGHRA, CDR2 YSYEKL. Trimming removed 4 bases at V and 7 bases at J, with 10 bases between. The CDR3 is CASSPSTVGELFF. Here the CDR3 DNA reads TGCGCCAGCAGCCCTAGTACAGTCGGGGAGCTGTTTTTT.

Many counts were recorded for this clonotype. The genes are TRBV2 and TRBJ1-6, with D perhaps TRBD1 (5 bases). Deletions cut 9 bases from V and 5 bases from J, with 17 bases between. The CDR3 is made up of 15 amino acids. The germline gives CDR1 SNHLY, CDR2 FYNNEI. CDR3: CARNQRTSNNSPLHF. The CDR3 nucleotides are TGTGCCAGGAACCAACGGACAAGTAATAATTCACCCCTCCACTTT. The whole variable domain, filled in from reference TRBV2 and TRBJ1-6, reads EPEVTQTPSHQVTQMGQEVILRCVPISNHLYFYWYRQILGQKVEFLVSFYNNEISEKSEIFDDQFSVERPDGSNFTLKIRSTKLEDSAMYFCARNQRTSNNSPLHFGNGTRLTVT.

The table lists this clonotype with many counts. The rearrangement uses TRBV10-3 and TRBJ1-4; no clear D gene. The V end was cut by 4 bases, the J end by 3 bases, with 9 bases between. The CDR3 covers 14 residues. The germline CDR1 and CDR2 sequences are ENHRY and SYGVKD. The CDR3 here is CAISGARANEKLFF. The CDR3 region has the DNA TGTGCCATCAGTGGGGCAAGAGCTAATGAAAAACTGTTTTTT.

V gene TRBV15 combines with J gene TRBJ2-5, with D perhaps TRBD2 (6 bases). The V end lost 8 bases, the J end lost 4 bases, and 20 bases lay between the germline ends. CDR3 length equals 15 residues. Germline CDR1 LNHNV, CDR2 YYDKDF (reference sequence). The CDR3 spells CATSRKSSGPETQYF. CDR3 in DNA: TGTGCCACCTCGAGAAAGAGCAGCGGGCCAGAGACCCAGTACTTC.

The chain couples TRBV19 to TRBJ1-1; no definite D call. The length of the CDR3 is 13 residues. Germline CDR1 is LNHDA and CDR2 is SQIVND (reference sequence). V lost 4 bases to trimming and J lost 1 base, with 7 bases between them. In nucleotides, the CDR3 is TGTGCCAGTAGTAGGGCCGAGAACACTGAAGCTTTCTTT. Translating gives CASSRAENTEAFF.

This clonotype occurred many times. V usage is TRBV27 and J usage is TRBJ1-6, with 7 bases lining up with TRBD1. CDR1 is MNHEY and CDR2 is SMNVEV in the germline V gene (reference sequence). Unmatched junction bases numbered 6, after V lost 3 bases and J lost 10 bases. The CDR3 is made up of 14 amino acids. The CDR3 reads CASSFLQGTSPLHF. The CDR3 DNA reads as TGTGCCAGCAGTTTTTTACAGGGGACCTCACCCCTCCACTTT.

The CDR3 nucleotides are TGTGCCACCAGCAGTCGGGAAGCTGGAAACACCATATATTTT. The encoded protein is CATSSREAGNTIYF. This chain connects TRBV15 to TRBJ1-3; D uncertain. The CDR3 has 14 amino acids. Germline V gene lookup returns CDR1 LNHNV and CDR2 YYDKDF (reference sequence). The V end was cut by 3 bases, the J end by 2 bases, with 8 bases between.

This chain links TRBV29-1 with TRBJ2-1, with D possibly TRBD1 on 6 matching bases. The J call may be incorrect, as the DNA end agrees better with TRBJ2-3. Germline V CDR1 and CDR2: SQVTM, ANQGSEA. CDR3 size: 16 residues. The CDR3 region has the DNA TGCAGCGTTGTAAGGTGGACAGCGGCTCCAGCAGATACGCAGTATTTT. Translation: CSVVRWTAAPADTQYF.

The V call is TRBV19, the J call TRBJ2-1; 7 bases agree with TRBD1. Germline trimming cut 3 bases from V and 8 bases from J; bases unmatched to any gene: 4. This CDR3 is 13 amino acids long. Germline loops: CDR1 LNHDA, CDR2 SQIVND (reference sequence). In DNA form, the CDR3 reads TGTGCCAGTAGTATCGGACAGGAGCATGAGCAGTTCTTC. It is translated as CASSIGQEHEQFF.

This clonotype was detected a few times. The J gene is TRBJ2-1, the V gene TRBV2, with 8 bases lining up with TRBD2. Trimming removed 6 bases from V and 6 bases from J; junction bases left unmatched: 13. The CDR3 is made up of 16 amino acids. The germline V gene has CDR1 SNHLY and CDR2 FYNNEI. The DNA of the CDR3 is TGTGCCAGCAGAGACACGACCCGGACTAGCAGCAATGAGCAGTTCTTC. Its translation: CASRDTTRTSSNEQFF.

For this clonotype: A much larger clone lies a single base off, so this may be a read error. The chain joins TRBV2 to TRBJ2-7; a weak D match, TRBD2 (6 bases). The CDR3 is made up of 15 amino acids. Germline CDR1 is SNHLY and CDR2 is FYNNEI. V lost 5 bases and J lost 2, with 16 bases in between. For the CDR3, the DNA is TGTGCCAGCAGTCCCCAGACTAGGGAAGCCTACGAGCAGTACTTC. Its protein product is CASSPQTREAYEQYF.

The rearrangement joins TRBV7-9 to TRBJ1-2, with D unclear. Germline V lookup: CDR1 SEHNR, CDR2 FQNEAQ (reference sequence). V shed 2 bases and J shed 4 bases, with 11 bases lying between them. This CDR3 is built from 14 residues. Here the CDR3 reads CASSLSSEFYGYTF. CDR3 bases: TGTGCCAGCAGCTTAAGCTCAGAATTCTATGGCTACACCTTC.

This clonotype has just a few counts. The CDR3 coding sequence is TGTGCCAGCAGTCAAAACCGGGACTTATCAGATACGCAGTATTTT. It is translated as CASSQNRDLSDTQYF. This sequence joins TRBV4-2 and TRBJ2-3, with D possibly being TRBD2 (6 bases). Between the trimmed V and J ends, which lost 6 bases and 4 bases, there was a span of 17 bases. Looked up from germline, CDR1 is LGHNA and CDR2 is YNFKEQ. The CDR3 is made up of 15 amino acids.

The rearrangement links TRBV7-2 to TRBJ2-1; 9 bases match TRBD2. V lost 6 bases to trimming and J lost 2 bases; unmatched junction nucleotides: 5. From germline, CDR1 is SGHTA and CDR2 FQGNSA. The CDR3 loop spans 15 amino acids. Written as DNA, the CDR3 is TGTGCCAGCAGATCAGCGGGAGGCACCTACAATGAGCAGTTCTTC. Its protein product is CASRSAGGTYNEQFF.

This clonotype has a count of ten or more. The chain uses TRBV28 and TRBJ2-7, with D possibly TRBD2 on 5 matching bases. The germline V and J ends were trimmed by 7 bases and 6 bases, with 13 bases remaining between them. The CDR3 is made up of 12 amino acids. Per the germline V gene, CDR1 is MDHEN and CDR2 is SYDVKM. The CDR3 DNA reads TGTGCCAGCACCGCGGACTGGGGCGAGCAGTACTTC. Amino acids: CASTADWGEQYF.

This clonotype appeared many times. The CDR3 region is CSARVSGSYEQYF. For the CDR3, the DNA is TGCAGTGCTAGGGTTAGCGGGAGCTACGAGCAGTACTTC. The chain is built from TRBV20-1 and TRBJ2-7, with 9 bases lining up with TRBD2. CDR3 length: 13 residues. Trimming at V came to 3 bases and at J to 3 bases, leaving 3 bases not matched to a gene. Germline assignment: CDR1 DFQATT and CDR2 SNEGSKA (reference sequence).

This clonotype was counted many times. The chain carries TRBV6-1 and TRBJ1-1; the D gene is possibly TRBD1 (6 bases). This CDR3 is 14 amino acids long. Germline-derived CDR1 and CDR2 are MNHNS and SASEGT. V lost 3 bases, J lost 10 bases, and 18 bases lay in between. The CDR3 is CASSDPRGGYGAFF. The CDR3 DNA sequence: TGTGCCAGCAGTGATCCTAGGGGGGGGTACGGAGCTTTCTTT.

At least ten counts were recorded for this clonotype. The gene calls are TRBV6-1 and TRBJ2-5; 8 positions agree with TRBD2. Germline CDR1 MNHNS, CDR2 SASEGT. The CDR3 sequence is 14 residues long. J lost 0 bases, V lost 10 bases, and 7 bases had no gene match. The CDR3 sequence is CAITGGAYQETQYF. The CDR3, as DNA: TGTGCCATTACGGGGGGGGCGTACCAAGAGACCCAGTACTTC.

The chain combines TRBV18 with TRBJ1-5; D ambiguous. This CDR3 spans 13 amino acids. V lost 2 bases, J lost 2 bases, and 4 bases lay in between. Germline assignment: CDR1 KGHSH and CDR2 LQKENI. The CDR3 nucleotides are TGTGCCAGCTCACCATCGGGCAATCAGCCCCAGCATTTT. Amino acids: CASSPSGNQPQHF.

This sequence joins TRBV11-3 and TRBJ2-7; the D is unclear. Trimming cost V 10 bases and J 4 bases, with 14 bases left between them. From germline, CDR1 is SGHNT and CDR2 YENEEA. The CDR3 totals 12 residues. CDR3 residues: CAIPLTLYEQYF. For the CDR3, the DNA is TGTGCCATCCCCCTGACACTTTACGAGCAGTACTTC. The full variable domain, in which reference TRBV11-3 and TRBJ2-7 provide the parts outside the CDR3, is EAGVVQSPRYKIIEKKQPVAFWCNPISGHNTLYWYLQNLGQGPELLIRYENEEAVDDSQLPKDRFSAERLKGVDSTLKIQPAELGDSAVYLCAIPLTLYEQYFGPGTRLTVT.

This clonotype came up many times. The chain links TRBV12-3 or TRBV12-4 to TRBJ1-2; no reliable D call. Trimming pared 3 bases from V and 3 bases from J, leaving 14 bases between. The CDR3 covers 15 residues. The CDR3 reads CASSLDFIRDYGYTF. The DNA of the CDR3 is TGTGCCAGCAGTTTGGACTTCATCCGAGACTATGGCTACACCTTC.

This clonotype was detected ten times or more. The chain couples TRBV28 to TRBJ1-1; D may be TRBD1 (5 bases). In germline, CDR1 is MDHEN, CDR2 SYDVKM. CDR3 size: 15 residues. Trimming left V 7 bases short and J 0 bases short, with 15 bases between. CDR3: CASTPGLGLNTEAFF. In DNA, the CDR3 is TGTGCCAGCACCCCCGGTTTGGGGCTGAACACTGAAGCTTTCTTT.

CDR3 nucleotides: TGCGCCAGCAGCTGGGGACTAGCGGAGATCCTCGAGACCCAGTACTTC. It codes for CASSWGLAEILETQYF. V usage is TRBV5-1 and J usage is TRBJ2-5; 11 nucleotides line up with TRBD2. The CDR3 runs 16 residues. The germline V gene has CDR1 SGHRS and CDR2 YFSETQ. Unmatched junction bases numbered 9, after V lost 3 bases and J lost 5 bases.

CDR3 coding DNA: TGTGCCAGCACCGTCATCCCCATCCGGGAGGAACTAAGAAGAAAAACCGGGGAGCTGTTTTTT. Translating gives CASTVIPIREELRRKTGELFF. The V call is TRBV11-2, the J call TRBJ2-2; TRBD2 agrees at 7 bases. The CDR3 is 21 amino acids. Germline V gives CDR1 SGHAT, CDR2 FQNNGV. Germline trimming cut 7 bases from V and 5 bases from J; bases unmatched to any gene: 28.

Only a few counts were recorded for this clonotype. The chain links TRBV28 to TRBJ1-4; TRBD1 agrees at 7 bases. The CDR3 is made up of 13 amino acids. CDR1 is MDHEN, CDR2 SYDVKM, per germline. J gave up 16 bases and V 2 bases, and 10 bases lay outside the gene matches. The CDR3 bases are TGTGCCAGCAGTTTACCCGGCGACAGGGTCCCGTTTTTT. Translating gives CASSLPGDRVPFF.

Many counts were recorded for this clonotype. CDR3 coding DNA: TGTGCCAGTCAGGGGAACTATGGCTACACCTTC. Its translation: CASQGNYGYTF. This chain uses TRBV28 with TRBJ1-2; D might be TRBD1 (6 bases). V lost 9 bases to trimming and J lost 2 bases, with 7 bases between them. Germline V gives CDR1 MDHEN, CDR2 SYDVKM. The CDR3 contains 11 residues.

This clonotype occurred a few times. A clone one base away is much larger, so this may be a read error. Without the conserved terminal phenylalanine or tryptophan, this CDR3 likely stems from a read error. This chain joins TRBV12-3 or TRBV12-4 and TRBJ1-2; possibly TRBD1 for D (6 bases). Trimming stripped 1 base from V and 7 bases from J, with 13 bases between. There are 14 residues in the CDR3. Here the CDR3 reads CASSLDRVPGGYTV. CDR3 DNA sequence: TGTGCCAGCAGTTTAGACAGGGTGCCGGGTGGCTACACCGTC.

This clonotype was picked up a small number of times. The CDR3 nucleotides are TGTGCCAGCAGTCGCGCCGGCGGGATGGGATATGGCTACACCTTC. Translating it yields CASSRAGGMGYGYTF. V gene TRBV7-2 combines with J gene TRBJ1-2; D is ambiguous. Trimming shortened V by 6 bases and J by 5 bases, and 19 bases separated the two germline ends. This CDR3 region has 15 residues. CDR1 is SGHTA, CDR2 FQGNSA, per germline.

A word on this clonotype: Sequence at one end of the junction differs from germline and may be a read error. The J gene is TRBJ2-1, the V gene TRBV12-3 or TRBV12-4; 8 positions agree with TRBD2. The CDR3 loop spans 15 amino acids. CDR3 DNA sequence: TGTGCCAGCAGGTTAGCGGGGTCCACCTACAATGAGCAGTTCTTC. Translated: CASRLAGSTYNEQFF.